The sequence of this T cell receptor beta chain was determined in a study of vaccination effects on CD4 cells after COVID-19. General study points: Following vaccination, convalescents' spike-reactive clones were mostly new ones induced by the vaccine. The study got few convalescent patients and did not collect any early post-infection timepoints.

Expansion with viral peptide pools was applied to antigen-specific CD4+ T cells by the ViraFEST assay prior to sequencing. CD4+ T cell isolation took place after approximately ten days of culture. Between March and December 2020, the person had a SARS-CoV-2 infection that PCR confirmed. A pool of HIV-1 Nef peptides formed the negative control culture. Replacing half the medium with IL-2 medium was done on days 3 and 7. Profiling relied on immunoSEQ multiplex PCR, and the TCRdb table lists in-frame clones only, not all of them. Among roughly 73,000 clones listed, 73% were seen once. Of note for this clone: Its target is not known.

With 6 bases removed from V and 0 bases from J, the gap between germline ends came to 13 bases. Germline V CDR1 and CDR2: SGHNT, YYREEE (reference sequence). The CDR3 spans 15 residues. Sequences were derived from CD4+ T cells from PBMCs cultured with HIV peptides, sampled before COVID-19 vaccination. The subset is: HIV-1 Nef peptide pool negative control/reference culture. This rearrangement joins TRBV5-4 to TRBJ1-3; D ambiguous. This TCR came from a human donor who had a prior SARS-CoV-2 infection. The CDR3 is CASTLRTNSGNTIYF. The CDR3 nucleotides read TGTGCCAGCACACTAAGAACCAACTCTGGAAACACCATATATTTT.